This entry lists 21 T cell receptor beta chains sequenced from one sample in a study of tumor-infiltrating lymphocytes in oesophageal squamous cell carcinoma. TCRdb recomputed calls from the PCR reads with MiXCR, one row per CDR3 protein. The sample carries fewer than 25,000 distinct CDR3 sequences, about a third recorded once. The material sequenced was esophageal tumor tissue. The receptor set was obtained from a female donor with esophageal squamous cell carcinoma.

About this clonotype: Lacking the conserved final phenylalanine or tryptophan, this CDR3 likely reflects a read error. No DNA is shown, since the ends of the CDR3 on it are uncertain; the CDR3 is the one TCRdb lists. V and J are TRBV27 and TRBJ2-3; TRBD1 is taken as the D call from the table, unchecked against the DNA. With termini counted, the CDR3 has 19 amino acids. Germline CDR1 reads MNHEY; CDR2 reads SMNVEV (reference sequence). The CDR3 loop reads CASSYCLQGILTMATPSVR.

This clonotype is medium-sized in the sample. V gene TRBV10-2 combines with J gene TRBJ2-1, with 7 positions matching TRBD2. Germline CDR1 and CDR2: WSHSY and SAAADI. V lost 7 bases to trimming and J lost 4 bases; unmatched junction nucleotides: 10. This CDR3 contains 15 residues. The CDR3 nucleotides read TGCGCCAGCACTACAAGCGGGAATCGGTACAATGAGCAGTTCTTC. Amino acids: CASTTSGNRYNEQFF.

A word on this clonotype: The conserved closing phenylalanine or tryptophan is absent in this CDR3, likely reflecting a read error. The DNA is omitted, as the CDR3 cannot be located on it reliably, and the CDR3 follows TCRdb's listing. The CDR3 spells CASSLSVKFNYGYTFGS. V gene TRBV27 combines with J gene TRBJ2-1. The length of the CDR3 is 17 amino acids, counting both ends. Germline CDR1 and CDR2: MNHEY and SMNVEV (reference sequence).

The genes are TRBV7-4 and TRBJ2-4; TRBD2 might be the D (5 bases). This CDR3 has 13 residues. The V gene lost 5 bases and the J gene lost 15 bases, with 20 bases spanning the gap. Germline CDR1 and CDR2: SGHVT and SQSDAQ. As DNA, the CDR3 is TGTGCCAGCAGCCCGGGAAAAAGAGAGACCCCGTACTTC. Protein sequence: CASSPGKRETPYF.

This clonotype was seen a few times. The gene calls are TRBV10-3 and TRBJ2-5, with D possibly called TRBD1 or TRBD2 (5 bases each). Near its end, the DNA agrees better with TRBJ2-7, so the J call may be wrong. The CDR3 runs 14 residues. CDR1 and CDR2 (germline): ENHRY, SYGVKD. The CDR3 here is CAISDGTTSLEQYF. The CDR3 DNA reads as TGTGCCATCAGTGACGGGACCACCTCCCTCGAGCAGTACTTC.

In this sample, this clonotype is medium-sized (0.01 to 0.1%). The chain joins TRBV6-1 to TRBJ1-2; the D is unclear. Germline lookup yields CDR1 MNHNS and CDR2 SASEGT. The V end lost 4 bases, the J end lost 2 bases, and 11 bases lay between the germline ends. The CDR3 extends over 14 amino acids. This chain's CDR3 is CASSVRRVNYGYTF. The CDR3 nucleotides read TGTGCCAGCAGTGTACGACGGGTGAACTATGGCTACACCTTC.

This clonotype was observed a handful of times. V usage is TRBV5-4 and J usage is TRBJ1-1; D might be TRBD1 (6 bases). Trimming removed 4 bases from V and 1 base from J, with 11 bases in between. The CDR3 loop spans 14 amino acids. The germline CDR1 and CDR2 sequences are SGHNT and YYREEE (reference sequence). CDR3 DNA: TGTGCCAGCAGCCAGGGGACACAGAACACTGAAGCTTTCTTT. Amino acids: CASSQGTQNTEAFF.

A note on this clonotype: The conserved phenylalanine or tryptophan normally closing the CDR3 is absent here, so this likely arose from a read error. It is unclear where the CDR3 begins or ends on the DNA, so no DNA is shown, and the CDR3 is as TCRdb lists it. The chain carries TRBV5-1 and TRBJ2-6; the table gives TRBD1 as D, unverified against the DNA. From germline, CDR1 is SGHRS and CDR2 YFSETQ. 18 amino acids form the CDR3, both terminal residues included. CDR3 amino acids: CASSLEASRTYNEQFFGA.

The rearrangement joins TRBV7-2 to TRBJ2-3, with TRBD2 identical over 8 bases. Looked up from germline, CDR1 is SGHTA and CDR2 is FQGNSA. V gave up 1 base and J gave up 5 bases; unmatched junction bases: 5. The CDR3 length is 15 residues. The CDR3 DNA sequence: TGTGCCAGCAGCTTAGACGGGAGGGGGGTAGATACGCAGTATTTT. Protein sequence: CASSLDGRGVDTQYF.

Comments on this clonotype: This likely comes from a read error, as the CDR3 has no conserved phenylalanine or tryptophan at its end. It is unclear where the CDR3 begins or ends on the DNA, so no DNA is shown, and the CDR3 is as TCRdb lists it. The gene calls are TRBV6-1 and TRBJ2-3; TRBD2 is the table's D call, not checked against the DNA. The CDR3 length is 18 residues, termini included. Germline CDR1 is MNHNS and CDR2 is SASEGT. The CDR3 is CASRESGASSYNEQFFGP.

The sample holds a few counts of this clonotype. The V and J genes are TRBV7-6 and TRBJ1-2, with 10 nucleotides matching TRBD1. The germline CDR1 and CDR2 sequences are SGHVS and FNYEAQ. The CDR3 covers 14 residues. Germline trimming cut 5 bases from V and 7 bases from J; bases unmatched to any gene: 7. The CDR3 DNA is TGTGCCAGCAGCCTGGACAGGGGGTACGCTGGCTACACCTTC. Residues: CASSLDRGYAGYTF.

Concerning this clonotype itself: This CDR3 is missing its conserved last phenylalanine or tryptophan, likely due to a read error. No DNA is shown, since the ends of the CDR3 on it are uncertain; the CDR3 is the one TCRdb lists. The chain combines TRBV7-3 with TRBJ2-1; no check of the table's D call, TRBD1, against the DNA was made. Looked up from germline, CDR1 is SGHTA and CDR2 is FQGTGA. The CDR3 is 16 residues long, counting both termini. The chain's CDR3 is CASSRQDRAVGYTFGS.

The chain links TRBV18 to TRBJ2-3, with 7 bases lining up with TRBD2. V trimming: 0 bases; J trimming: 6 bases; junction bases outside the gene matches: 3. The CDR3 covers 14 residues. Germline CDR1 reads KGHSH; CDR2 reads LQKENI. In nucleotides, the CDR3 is TGTGCCAGCTCACCACCCCAGGGAGGGGATACGCAGTATTTT. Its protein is CASSPPQGGDTQYF.

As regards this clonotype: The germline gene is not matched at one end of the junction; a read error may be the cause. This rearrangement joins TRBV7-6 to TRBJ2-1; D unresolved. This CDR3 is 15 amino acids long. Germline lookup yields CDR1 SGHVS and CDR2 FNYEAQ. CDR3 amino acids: CASSLVDLPLGSDNF. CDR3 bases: TGTGCCAGCAGCTTAGTTGACCTTCCTTTGGGATCGGATAACTTC.

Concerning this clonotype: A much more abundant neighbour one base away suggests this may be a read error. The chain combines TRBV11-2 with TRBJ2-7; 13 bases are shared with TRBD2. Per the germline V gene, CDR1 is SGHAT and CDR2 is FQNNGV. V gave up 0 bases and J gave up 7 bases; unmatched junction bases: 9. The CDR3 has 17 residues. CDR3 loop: CASSLDQGLAGNNEQYF. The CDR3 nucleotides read TGTGCCAGCAGCTTAGATCAGGGACTAGCGGGGAACAATGAGCAGTACTTC. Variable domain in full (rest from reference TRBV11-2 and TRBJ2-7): EAGVAQSPRYKIIEKRQSVAFWCNPISGHATLYWYQQILGQGPKLLIQFQNNGVVDDSQLPKDRFSAERLKGVDSTLKIQPAKLEDSAVYLCASSLDQGLAGNNEQYFGPGTRLTVT.

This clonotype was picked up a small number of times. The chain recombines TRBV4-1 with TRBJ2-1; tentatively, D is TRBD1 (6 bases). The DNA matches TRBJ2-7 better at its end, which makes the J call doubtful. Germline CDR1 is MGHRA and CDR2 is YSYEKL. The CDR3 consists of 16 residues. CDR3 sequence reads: CASSQAADRPTYEQYF. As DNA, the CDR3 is TGCGCCAGCAGCCAAGCGGCGGACAGACCTACCTACGAGCAGTACTTC.

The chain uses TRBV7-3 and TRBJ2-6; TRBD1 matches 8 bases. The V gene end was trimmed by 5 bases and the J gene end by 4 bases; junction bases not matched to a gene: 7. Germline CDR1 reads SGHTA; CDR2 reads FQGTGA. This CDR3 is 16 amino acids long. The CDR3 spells CASSPQTGAGANVLTF. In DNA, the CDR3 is TGTGCCAGCAGCCCTCAGACAGGGGCCGGGGCCAACGTCCTGACTTTC.

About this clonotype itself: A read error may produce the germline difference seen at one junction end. CDR3 sequence reads: CASSLTGGGLNSPLHF. CDR3 DNA: TGCGCCAGCAGCCTCACAGGGGGGGGTTTGAATTCACCCCTCCACTTC. V usage is TRBV5-1 and J usage is TRBJ1-6, with 8 bases lining up with TRBD1. Germline-derived CDR1 and CDR2 are SGHRS and YFSETQ. The length of the CDR3 is 16 residues.

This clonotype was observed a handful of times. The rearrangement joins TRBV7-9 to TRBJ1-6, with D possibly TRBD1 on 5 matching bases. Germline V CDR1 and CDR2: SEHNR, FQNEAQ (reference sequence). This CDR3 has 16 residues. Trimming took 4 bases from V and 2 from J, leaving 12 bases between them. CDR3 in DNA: TGTGCCAGCAGCTGGGTAGGGGTCACCTATAATTCACCCCTCCACTTT. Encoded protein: CASSWVGVTYNSPLHF.

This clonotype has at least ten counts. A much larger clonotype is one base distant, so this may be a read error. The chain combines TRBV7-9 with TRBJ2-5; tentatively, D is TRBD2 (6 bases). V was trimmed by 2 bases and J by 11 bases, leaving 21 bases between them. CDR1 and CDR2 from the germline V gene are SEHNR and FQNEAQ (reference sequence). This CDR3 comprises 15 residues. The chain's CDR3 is CASSLMEGPYNEQYF. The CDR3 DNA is TGTGCCAGCAGCTTAATGGAGGGGCCCTACAATGAGCAGTACTTC.

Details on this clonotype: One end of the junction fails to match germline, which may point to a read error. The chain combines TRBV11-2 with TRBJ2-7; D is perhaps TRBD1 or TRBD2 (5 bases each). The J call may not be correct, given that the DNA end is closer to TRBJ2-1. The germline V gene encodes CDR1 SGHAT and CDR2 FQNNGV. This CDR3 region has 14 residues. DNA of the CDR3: TGCGCCAGCAGCCAACAACGGGGCGACAATGAGCAGTTCTTC. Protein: CASSQQRGDNEQFF.